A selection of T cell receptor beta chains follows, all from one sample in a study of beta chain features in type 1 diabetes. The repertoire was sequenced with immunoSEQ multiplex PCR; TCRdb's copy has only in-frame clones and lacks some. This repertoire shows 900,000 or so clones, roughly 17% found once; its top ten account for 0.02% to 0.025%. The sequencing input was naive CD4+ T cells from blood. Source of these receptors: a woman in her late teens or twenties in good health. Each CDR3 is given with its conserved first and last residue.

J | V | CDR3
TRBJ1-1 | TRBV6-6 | CASSYLGETGEAFF
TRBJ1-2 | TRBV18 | CASSRQGNSYTF
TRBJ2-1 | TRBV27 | CASTTSRLTRDNEQFF
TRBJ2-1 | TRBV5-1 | CASSLAPGDEQFF
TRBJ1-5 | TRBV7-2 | CASSLVQGIDQPQHF
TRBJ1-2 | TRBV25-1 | CASSGTGIYGYTF
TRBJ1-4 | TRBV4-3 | CASSQEAAENEKLFF
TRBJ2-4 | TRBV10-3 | CAISRTSGNKNIQYF
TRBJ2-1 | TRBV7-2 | CASSPGAPYNEQFF
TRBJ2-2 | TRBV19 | CASSYLGVTGELFF
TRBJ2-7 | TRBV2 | CASSYTGDYEQYF
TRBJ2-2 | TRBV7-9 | CASSLARSSNAGELFF
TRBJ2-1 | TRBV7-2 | CASSLVAGTSGRSNEQFF
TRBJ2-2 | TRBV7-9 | CASSSDLGLAGVDGELFF
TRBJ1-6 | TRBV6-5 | CASSYATGGDSPLHF
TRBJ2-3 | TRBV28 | CASSVTGTDTQYF
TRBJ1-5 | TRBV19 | CASSTGQFNQPQHF